The clone carrying this TCR beta chain was seen only a few times. These data belong to a study of T-cell reconstitution after alpha-beta-depleted transplantation in children. Researchers prepared the TCRbeta library using unique molecular identifiers, the study reports. TCRdb itself ran the PCR reads through MiXCR, one entry per CDR3 protein. Of some 340,000 distinct CDR3 sequences listed, about a tenth are singletons. The CDR3 extends over 14 amino acids. V was clipped by 1 base and J by 6 bases, with 10 bases between them. Per germline, CDR1 SGHVS and CDR2 FQNEAQ. The sequenced sample was PBMCs from the stem cell graft donor, obtained from the stem cell graft. The sequence was collected from a human donor who donated a stem cell graft to a child with acute lymphoblastic leukemia. This chain connects TRBV7-8 to TRBJ2-1, with D perhaps given as TRBD1 or TRBD2 (5 bases each). The CDR3 loop is CASSLGSGTNEQFF. Here the CDR3 DNA reads TGTGCCAGCAGCTTAGGTTCGGGGACCAATGAGCAGTTCTTC. The complete variable domain, with remaining parts taken from reference TRBV7-8 and TRBJ2-1, reads GAGVSQSPRYKVAKRGQDVALRCDPISGHVSLFWYQQALGQGPEFLTYFQNEAQLDKSGLPSDRFFAERPEGSVSTLKIQRTQQEDSAVYLCASSLGSGTNEQFFGPGTRLTVL.